This paragraph covers one TCR beta chain sequence. In this sample, this clonotype turned up once. Its recognized antigen is unknown. There are no base qualities to consult, and no much larger clone falls within one base. Single-read evidence is weak. This entry is derived from a study of neurological immune-mediated disorders (dated by TCRdb to between 2019 and 2020). A note on the overall study: Among the approximately 35 multiple sclerosis patients, 31 had relapsing-remitting MS and 3 had secondary progressive MS. Using UMI-based sequencing, the study compared peripheral blood TCR-beta repertoires from patients with HTLV-I-associated myelopathy (HAM/TSP), patients with multiple sclerosis, and healthy controls. Longitudinal samples, technical triplicates and paired sorted CD4+ and CD8+ T-cell subsets, alongside PBMC samples, were included among the approximately 110 TCR-beta libraries. Longitudinal HAM/TSP donors and healthy donors each had 3 time-points at intervals of about 3-40 months. The cohort was made up of 68 subjects, consisting of around 15 HAM/TSP patients, some 34 multiple sclerosis patients and around 20 healthy controls. Paper-wide results and their limitations: No clinical or MRI features were associated with the MS cluster, and the authors said that larger cohorts are needed. In phylogenetic analysis, the repertoires of 18 of 34 MS patients grouped into a cluster of related CDR3 sequences, which suggests a possible signature at the repertoire level. TCR clonal expansion was highest in HAM/TSP patients and lowest in MS patients, with MS patients falling below even healthy controls. Expanded clones from different subjects shared no identical CDR3 amino acid sequences, which suggests that TCR-beta repertoires were private in all groups.

What the time point label conveys for this sample: longitudinal time-point 2. Unsorted PBMC libraries were generated from 2 million PBMCs stored in RNAlater at -80 °C until RNA extraction. Multiple sclerosis patients were enrolled in a US clinical protocol under which disease progression was evaluated by magnetic resonance imaging. Peripheral blood was subjected to Ficoll-Hypaque density gradient centrifugation to isolate PBMCs, which were then cryopreserved in liquid nitrogen. cDNA synthesis used template-switch 5'RACE with a primer carrying a 10-nucleotide random unique molecular identifier tagging each TCR transcript. Every sequencing run covered 15-18 subjects and yielded more than 160 million TCR-beta sequences. The RNeasy kit was used to extract total RNA. TCR-beta VDJ regions were amplified with primers for the TCR constant region and the 5'RACE anchor, using the KAPA Real-time Library Amplification kit. Sample indexes and Illumina adaptors were added in a first PCR, after which library yield was increased in a second PCR. After purification with Ampure beads, the TCR product of roughly 650 bp was size-selected on a 2% E-gel SizeSelection system. Before pooling, library quality was assessed on a Bioanalyzer, concentration was determined with Qubit, and library quantification was performed with the Kapa Library Quantification kit. Libraries were sequenced paired-end 2 x 150 bp on an Illumina HiSeq 2500. To increase sequence diversity, roughly 24-32% phiX was spiked into each library pool. Per the authors' processing: The UMI-based MiGEC pipeline processed quality-filtered reads and removed over 80% of raw TCR sequences during error correction. IMGT germline references were used for aligning VDJ genes, and each clonotype was defined as a unique CDR3 amino acid sequence together with its V-J genes. VDJtools evaluated clonal expansion, Shannon diversity and CDR3 relatedness (CalcPairwiseDistances, ClusterSamples); CLCbio workbench built phylogenetic trees. Using coefficient-of-variation modelling across technical triplicates, the study counted a clone as expanded if it had at least 8 unique UMIs. TCRdb handled the public reads itself, with Q25 trimming in fastp and clone calling in MiXCR, and kept productive beta chains. Here each entry gathers all rows of one CDR3 protein and keeps the most common genes and DNA. For this entry, the V and J calls and clone size follow TCRdb and not the study's own pipeline. The sample has about 80,000 distinct CDR3 sequences on record, 5% to 6.5% of them singletons. Approximately 8% of the sample comes from the top ten.

For CDR1 and CDR2, the germline V gene lists MNHEY and SVGAGI. At the junction V is shortened by 6 bases and J by 5 bases; bases outside the gene matches: 15. The CDR3 numbers 17 residues from cysteine through phenylalanine. Solely the CDR3 DNA is kept, with 51 bases framed from the first base. This chain is built from TRBV6-5 and TRBJ1-2, with 10 bases in between that match TRBD1. The origin of this receptor is a woman in her fifties or sixties with multiple sclerosis. Sequencing was done on a sample of PBMCs. The DNA sequence is as follows: TGTGCCAGCAGCAAGTCCGGGACAGGGGCCGGGAAGTATGGCTACACCTTC. Its product reads: CASSKSGTGAGKYGYTF.